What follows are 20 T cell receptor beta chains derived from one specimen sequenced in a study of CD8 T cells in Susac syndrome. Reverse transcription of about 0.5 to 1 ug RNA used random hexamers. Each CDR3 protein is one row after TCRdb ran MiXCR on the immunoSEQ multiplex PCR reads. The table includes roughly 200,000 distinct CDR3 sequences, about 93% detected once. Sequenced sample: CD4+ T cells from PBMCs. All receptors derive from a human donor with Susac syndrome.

The CDR3 DNA reads TGCAGCGTTGCCCTCGGGTCTGGGGCCAACGTCCTGACTTTC. Protein product: CSVALGSGANVLTF. The genes are TRBV29-1 and TRBJ2-6; D is uncertain. V lost 4 bases to trimming and J lost 1 base, with 8 bases between them. The CDR3 totals 14 residues. CDR1 and CDR2 from the germline V gene are SQVTM and ANQGSEA.

Here the CDR3 DNA reads TGCAGCGTTCGCACTAGCGGGGCCATCAATGAGCAGTTCTTC. Encoded protein: CSVRTSGAINEQFF. This rearrangement joins TRBV29-1 to TRBJ2-1; 10 nucleotides line up with TRBD2. From germline, CDR1 is SQVTM and CDR2 ANQGSEA. Trimming took 5 bases from V and 6 from J; bases not matched to a gene: 7. This CDR3 is built from 14 residues.

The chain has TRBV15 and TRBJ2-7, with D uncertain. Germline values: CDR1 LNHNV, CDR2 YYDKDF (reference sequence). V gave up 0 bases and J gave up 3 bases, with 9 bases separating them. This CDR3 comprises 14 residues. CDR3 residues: CATSRDYGRYEQYF. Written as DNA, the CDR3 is TGTGCCACCAGCAGAGATTATGGGCGCTACGAGCAGTACTTC. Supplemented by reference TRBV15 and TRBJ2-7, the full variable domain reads DAMVIQNPRYQVTQFGKPVTLSCSQTLNHNVMYWYQQKSSQAPKLLFHYYDKDFNNEADTPDNFQSRRPNTSFCFLDIRSPGLGDTAMYLCATSRDYGRYEQYFGPGTRLTVT.

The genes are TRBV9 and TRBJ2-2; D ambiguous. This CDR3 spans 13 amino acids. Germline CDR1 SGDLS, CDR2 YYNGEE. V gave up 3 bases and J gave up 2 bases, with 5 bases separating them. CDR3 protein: CASSERNTGELFF. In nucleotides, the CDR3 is TGTGCCAGCAGCGAGAGAAACACCGGGGAGCTGTTTTTT.

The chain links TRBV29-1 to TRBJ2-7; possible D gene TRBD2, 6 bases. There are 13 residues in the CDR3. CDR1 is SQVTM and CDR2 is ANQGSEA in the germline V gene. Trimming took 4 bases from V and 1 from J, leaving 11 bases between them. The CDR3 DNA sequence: TGCAGCGTTGGGCTGGGACTGTCCTACGAGCAGTACTTC. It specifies CSVGLGLSYEQYF.

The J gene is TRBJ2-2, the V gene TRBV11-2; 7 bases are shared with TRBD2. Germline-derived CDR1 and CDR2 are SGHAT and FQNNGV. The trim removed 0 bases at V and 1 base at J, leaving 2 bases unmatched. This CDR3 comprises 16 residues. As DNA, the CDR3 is TGTGCCAGCAGCTTAGAACTAGCGAGGAACACCGGGGAGCTGTTTTTT. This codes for CASSLELARNTGELFF.

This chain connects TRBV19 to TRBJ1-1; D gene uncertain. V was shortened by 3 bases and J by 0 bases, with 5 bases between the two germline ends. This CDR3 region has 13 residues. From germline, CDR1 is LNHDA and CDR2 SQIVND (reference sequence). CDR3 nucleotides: TGTGCCAGTAGTATCGTCTTGAACACTGAAGCTTTCTTT. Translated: CASSIVLNTEAFF.

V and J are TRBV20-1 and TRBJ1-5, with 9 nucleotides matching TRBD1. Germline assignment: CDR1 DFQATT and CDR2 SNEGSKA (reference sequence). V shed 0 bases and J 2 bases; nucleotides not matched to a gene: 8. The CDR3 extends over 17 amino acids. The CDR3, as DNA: TGCAGTGCTAGAGACCTCCTCAGGACAGGGGGCAATCAGCCCCAGCATTTT. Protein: CSARDLLRTGGNQPQHF.

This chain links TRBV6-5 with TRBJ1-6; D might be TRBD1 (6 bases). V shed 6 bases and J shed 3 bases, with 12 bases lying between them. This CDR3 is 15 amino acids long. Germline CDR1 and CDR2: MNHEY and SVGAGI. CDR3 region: CASRLQGYYNSPLHF. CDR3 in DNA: TGTGCCAGCAGGCTACAGGGATACTATAATTCACCCCTCCACTTT.

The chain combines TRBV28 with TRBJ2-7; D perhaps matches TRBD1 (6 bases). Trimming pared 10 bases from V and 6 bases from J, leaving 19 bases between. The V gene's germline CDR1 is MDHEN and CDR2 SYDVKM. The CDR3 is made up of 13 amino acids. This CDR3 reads CATNRVVLGEQYF. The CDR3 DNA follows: TGTGCCACCAACAGGGTTGTCCTCGGCGAGCAGTACTTC.

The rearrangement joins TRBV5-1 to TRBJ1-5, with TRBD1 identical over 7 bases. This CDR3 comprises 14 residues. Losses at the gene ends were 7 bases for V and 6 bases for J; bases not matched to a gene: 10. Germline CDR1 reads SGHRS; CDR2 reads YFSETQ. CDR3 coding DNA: TGCGCCAGCCTAAGAACAGGGGTGGCTCAGCCCCAGCATTTT. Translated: CASLRTGVAQPQHF.

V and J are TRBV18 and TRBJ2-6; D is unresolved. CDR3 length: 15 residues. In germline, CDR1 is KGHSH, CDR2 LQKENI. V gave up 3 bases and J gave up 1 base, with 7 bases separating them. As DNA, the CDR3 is TGTGCCAGCTCACCCCTCCAGTCTGGGGCCAACGTCCTGACTTTC. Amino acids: CASSPLQSGANVLTF.

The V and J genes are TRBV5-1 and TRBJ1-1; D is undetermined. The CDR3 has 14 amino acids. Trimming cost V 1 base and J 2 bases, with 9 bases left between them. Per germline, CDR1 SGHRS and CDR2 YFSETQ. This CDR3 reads CASSLQAANTEAFF. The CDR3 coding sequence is TGCGCCAGCAGCTTGCAGGCGGCTAACACTGAAGCTTTCTTT.

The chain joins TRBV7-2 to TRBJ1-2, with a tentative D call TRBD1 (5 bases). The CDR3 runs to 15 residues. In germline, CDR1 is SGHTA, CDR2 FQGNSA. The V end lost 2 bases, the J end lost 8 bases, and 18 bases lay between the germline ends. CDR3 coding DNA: TGTGCCAGCAGCTTAAGCCCGGGACGGGTGGGAGGCTACACCTTC. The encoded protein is CASSLSPGRVGGYTF.

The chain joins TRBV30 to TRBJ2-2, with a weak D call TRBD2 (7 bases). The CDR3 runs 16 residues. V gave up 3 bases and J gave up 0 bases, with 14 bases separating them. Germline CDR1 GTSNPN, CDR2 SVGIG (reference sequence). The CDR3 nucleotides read TGTGCCTGGAGGATAAAGGGGGGGTCGAACACCGGGGAGCTGTTTTTT. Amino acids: CAWRIKGGSNTGELFF.

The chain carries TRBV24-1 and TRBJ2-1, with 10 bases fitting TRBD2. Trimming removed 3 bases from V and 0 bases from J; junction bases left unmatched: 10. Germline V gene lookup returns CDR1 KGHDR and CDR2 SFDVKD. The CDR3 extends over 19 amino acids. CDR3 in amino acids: CATSDRSSGRQSSYNEQFF. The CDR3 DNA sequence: TGTGCCACCAGTGATCGGAGTAGCGGGAGGCAGAGCTCCTACAATGAGCAGTTCTTC.

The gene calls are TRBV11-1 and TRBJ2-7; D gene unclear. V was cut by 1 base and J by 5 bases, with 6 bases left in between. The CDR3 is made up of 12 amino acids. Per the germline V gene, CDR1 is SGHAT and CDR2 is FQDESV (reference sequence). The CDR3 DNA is TGTGCCAGCAGCTTAGTTAGCCACGAGCAGTACTTC. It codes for CASSLVSHEQYF.

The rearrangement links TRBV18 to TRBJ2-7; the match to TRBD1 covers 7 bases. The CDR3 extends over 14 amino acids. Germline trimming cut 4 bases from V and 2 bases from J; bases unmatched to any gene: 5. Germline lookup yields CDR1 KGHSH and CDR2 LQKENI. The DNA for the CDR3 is TGTGCCAGCTCACACACGGACAGGACCTACGAGCAGTACTTC. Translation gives CASSHTDRTYEQYF.

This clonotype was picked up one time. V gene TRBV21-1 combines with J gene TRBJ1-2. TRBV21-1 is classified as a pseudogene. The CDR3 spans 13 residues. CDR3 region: CANIRDLHYGYTF. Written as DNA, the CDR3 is TGTGCCAACATCAGGGATTTACACTATGGCTACACCTTC.

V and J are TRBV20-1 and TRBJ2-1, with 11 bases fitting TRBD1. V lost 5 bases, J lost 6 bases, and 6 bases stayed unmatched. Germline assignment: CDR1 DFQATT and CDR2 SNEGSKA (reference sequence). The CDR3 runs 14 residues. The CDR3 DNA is TGCAGTGCTGCCTCCGGACAGGGGGCCAATGAGCAGTTCTTC. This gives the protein CSAASGQGANEQFF.